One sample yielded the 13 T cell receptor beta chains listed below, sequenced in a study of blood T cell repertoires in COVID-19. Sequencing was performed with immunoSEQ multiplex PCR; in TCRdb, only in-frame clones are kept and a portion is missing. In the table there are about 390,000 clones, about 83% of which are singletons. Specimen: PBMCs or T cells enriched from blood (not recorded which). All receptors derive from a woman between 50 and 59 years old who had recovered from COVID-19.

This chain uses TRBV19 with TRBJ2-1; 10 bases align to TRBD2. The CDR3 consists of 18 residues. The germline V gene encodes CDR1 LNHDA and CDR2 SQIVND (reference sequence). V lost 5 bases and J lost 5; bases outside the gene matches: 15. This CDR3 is CASSESSGGTGRNNEQFF. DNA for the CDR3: TGTGCCAGTAGTGAAAGTAGCGGGGGGACCGGAAGGAACAATGAGCAGTTCTTC. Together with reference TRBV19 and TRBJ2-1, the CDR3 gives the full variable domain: DGGITQSPKYLFRKEGQNVTLSCEQNLNHDAMYWYRQDPGQGLRLIYYSQIVNDFQKGDIAEGYSVSREKKESFPLTVTSAQKNPTAFYLCASSESSGGTGRNNEQFFGPGTRLTVL.

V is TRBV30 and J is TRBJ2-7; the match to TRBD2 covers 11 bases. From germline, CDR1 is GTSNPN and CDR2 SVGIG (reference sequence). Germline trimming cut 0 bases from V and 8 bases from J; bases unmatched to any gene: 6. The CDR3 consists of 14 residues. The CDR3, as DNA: TGTGCCTGGAGTGTAAATAGCGGGGGGGCGAAGCAGTACTTC. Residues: CAWSVNSGGAKQYF.

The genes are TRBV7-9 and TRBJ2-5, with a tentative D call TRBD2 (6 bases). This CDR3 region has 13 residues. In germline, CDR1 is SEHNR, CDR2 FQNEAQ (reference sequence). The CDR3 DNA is TGTGCATTTGGCGGGGCTCGGGGAGAGACCCAGTACTTC. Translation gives CAFGGARGETQYF.

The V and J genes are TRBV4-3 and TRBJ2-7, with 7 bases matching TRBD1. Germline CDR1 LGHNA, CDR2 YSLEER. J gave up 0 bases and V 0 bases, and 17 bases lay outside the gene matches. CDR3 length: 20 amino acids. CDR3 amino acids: CASSQDWRQGALGISYEQYF. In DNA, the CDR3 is TGCGCCAGCAGCCAAGATTGGAGACAGGGCGCTTTGGGGATCTCCTACGAGCAGTACTTC.

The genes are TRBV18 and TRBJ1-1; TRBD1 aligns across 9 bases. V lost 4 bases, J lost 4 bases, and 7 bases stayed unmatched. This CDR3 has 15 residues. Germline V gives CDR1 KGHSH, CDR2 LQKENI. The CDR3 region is CASSLGQGPSTEAFF. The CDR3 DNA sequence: TGTGCCAGCTCACTAGGACAGGGGCCCTCCACTGAAGCTTTCTTT.

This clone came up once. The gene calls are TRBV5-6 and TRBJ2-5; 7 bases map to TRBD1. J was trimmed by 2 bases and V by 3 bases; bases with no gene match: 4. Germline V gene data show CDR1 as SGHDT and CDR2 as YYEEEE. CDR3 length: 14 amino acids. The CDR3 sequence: CASSWGTVQETQYF. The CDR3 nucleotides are TGTGCCAGCAGCTGGGGGACAGTACAAGAGACCCAGTACTTC.

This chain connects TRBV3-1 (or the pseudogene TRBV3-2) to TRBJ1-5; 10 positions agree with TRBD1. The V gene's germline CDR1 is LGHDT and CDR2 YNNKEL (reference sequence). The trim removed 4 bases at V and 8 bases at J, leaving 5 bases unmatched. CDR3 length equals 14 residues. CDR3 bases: TGTGCCAGCAGCCTGACAGGGGGCGGGGAGCCCCAGCATTTT. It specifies CASSLTGGGEPQHF.

This CDR3 is CASSPFRDSNTDTQYF. Here the CDR3 DNA reads TGCGCCAGCAGCCCGTTCCGGGACAGCAACACAGATACGCAGTATTTT. This chain joins TRBV5-1 and TRBJ2-3; TRBD1 aligns across 7 bases. The CDR3 has 16 amino acids. CDR1 SGHRS and CDR2 YFSETQ come from the germline V gene. After removal of 4 bases from V and 2 bases from J, the junction contained 10 bases not matched to a gene. Looking up the rest from reference TRBV5-1 and TRBJ2-3 gives the full variable domain: KAGVTQTPRYLIKTRGQQVTLSCSPISGHRSVSWYQQTPGQGLQFLFEYFSETQRNKGNFPGRFSGRQFSNSRSEMNVSTLELGDSALYLCASSPFRDSNTDTQYFGPGTRLTVL.

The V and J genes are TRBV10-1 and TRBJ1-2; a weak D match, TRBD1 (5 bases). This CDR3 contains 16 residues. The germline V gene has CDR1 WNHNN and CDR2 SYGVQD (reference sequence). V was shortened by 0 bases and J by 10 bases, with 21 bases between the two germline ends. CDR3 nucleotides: TGCGCCAGCAGTGAGTCGATGGTGGCAGGGAATGTGGACTACACCTTC. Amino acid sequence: CASSESMVAGNVDYTF.

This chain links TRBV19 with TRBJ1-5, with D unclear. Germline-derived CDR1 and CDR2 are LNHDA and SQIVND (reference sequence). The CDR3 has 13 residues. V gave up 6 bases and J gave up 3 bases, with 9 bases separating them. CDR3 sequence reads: CASSTNYNQPQHF. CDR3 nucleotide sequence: TGTGCCAGTAGCACAAACTACAATCAGCCCCAGCATTTT.

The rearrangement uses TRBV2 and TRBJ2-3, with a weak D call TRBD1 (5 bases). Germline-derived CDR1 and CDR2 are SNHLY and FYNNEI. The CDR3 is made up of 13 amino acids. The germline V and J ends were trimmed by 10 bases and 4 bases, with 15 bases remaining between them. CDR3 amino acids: CATSTRVPDTQYF. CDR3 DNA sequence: TGTGCCACCTCCACCAGGGTTCCAGATACGCAGTATTTT.

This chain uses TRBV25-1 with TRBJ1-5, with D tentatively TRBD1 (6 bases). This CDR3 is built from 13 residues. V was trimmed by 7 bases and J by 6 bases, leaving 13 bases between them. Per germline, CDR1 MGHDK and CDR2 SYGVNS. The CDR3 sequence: CASNGGGSQPQHF. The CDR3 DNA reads TGTGCCAGCAATGGGGGGGGCTCTCAGCCCCAGCATTTT.

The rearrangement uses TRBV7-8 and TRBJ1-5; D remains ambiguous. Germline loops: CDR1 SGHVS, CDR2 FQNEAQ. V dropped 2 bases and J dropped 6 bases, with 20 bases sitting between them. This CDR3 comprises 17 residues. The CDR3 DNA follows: TGTGCCAGCAGCTTACGGAGCGATCGCAAATTGGGTCAGCCCCAGCATTTT. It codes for CASSLRSDRKLGQPQHF.